The text below deals with one T cell receptor beta chain. As handled by the study authors: Nucleated cell number was recorded as an estimate derived from reference gene primer amplification. Sequenced by immunoSEQ multiplex PCR; TCRdb stores in-frame clones only, minus some. Clonal size and the V and J genes are those of that table, whereas D and trimming came from the DNA. In the table there are 100,000 to 120,000 clones, roughly 79% of which are singletons. This specimen comes from a study of blood T cell repertoires in COVID-19. Study-wide context: PBMCs, B-cell-depleted T cells, or T cells were the source of the cDNA or gDNA that made up the material.

Germline loops: CDR1 LNHNV, CDR2 YYDKDF (reference sequence). This CDR3 comprises 15 residues. V dropped 3 bases and J dropped 4; count of bases not matched to a gene: 7. This chain connects TRBV15 to TRBJ2-7; 9 bases align to TRBD1. Input material: peripheral blood. The clonotype comes from a woman of 80 years or more with active or convalescent COVID-19. CDR3 amino acids: CATSRGATGGYEQYF. The CDR3 DNA is TGTGCCACCAGCAGGGGGGCGACAGGGGGGTACGAGCAGTACTTC.